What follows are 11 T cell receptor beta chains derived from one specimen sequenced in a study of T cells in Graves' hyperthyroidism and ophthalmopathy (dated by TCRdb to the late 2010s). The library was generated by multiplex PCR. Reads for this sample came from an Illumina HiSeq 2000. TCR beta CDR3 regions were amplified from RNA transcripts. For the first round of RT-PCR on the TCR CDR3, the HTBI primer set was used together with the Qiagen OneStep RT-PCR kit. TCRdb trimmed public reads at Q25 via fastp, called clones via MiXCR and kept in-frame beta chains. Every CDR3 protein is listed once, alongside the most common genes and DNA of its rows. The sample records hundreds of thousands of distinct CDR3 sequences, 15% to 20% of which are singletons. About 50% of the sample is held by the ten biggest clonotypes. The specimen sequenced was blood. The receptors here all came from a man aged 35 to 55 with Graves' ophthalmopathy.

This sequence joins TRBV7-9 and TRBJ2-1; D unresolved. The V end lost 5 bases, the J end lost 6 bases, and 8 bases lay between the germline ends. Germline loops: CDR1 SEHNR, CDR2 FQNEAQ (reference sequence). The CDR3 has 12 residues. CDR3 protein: CASSQALNEQFF. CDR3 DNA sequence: TGTGCCAGCAGCCAAGCGCTCAATGAGCAGTTCTTC.

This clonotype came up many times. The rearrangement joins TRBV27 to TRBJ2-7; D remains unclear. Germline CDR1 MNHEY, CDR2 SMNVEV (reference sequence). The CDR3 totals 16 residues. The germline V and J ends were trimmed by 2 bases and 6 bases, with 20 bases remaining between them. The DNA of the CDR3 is TGTGCCAGCAGTTTAATCCCCTCGGATAGGTCGCCCGAGCAGTACTTC. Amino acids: CASSLIPSDRSPEQYF.

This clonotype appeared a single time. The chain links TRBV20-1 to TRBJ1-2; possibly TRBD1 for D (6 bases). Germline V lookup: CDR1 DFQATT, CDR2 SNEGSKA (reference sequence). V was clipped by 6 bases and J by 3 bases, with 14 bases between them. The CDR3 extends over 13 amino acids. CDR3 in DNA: TGCAGTGCGAGCGGGGGGGGCGACTATGGCTACACCTTC. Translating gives CSASGGGDYGYTF.

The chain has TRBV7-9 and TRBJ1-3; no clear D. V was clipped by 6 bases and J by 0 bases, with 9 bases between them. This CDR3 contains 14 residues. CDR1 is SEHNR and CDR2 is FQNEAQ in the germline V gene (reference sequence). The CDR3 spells CASSRTVSGNTIYF. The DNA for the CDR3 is TGTGCCAGCAGTCGGACCGTCTCTGGAAACACCATATATTTT.

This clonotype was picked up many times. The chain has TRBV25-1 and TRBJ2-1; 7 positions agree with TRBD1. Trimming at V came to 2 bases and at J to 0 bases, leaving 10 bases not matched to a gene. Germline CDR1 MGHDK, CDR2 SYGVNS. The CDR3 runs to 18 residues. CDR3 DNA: TGTGCCAGCAGTGAAATACAGGGGTTACCGAGCTCCTACAATGAGCAGTTCTTC. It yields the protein CASSEIQGLPSSYNEQFF.

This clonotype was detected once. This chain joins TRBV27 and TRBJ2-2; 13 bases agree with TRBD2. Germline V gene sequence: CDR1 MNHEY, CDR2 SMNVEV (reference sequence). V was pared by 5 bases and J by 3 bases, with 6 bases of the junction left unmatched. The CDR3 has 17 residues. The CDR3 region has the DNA TGTGCCAGCAGTCACACTAGCGGGAGGGCCGACACCGGGGAGCTGTTTTTT. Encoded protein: CASSHTSGRADTGELFF.

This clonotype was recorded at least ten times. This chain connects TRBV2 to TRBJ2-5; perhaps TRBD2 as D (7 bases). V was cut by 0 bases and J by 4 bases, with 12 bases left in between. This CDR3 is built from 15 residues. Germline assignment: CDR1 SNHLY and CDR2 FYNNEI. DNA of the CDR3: TGTGCCAGCAGTGAAGCGGGGGCGGGGGCAGAGACCCAGTACTTC. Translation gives CASSEAGAGAETQYF.

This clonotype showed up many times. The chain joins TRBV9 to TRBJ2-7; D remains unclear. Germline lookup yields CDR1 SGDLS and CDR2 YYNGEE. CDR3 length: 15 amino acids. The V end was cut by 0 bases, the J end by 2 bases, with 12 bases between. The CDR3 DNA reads TGTGCCAGCAGCGTAGGTCCAGTGGTTACCTACGAGCAGTACTTC. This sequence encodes CASSVGPVVTYEQYF. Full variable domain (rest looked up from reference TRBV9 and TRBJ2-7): DSGVTQTPKHLITATGQRVTLRCSPRSGDLSVYWYQQSLDQGLQFLIQYYNGEERAKGNILERFSAQQFPDLHSELNLSSLELGDSALYFCASSVGPVVTYEQYFGPGTRLTVT.

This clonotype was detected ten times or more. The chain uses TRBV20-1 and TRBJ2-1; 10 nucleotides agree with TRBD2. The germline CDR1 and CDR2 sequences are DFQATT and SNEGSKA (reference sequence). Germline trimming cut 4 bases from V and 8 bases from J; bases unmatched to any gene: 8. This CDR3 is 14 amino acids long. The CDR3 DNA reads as TGCAGTGCTACGCTAGCGGGAGCGTCGGATGAGCAGTTCTTC. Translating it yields CSATLAGASDEQFF.

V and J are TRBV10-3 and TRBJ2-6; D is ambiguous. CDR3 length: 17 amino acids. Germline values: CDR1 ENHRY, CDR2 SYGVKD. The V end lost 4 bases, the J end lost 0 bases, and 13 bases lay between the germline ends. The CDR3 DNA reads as TGTGCCATCAGTGGGTCAACATTGCTCTCTGGGGCCAACGTCCTGACTTTC. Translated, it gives CAISGSTLLSGANVLTF.

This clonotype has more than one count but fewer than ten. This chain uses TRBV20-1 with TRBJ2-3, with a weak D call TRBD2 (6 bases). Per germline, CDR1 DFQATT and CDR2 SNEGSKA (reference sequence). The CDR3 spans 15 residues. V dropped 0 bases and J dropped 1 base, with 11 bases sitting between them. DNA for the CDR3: TGCAGTGCTAGAGAGCGGGGCGCGGGCACAGATACGCAGTATTTT. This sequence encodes CSARERGAGTDTQYF.